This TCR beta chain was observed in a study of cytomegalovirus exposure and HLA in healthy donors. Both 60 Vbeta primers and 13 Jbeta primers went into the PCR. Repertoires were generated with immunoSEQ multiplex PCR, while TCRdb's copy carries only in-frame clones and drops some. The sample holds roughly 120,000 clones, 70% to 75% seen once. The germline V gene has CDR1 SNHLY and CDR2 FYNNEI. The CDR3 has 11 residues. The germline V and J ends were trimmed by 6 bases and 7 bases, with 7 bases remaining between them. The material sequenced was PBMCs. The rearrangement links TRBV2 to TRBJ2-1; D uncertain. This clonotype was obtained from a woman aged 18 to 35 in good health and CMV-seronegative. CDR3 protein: CASSLENEQFF. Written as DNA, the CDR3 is TGTGCCAGCAGCTTGGAGAATGAGCAGTTCTTC.